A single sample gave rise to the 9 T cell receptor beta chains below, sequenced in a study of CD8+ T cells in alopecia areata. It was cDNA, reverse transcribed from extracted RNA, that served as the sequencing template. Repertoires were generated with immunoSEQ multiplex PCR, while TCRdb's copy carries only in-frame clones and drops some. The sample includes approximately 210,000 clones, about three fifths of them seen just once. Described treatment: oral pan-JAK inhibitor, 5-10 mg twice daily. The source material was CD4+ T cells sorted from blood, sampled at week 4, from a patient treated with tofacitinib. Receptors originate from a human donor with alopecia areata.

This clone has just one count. The CDR3 sequence: CASSYSRGGVNYGYTF. For the CDR3, the DNA is TGTGCCAGCAGTTACTCGAGAGGGGGAGTTAACTATGGCTACACCTTC. The chain is built from TRBV6-5 and TRBJ1-2; D might be TRBD1 (6 bases). V was cut by 0 bases and J by 1 base, with 12 bases left in between. The length of the CDR3 is 16 residues. Germline-derived CDR1 and CDR2 are MNHEY and SVGAGI.

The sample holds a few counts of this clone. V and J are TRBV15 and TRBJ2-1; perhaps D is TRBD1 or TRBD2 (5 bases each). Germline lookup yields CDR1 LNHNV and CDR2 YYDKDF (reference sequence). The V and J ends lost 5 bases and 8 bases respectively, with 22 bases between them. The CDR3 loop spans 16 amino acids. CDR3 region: CATSGHPSYVGDEQFF. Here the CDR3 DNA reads TGTGCCACCAGCGGACACCCTAGCTACGTTGGGGATGAGCAGTTCTTC.

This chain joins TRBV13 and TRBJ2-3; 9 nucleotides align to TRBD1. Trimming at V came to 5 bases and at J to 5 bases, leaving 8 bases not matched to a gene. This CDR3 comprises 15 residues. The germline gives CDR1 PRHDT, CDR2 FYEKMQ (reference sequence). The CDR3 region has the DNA TGTGCCAGCAGCGCCGGACAGGGGCGGGGAGATACGCAGTATTTT. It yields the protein CASSAGQGRGDTQYF. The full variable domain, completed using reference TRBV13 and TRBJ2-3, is AAGVIQSPRHLIKEKRETATLKCYPIPRHDTVYWYQQGPGQDPQFLISFYEKMQSDKGSIPDRFSAQQFSDYHSELNMSSLELGDSALYFCASSAGQGRGDTQYFGPGTRLTVL.

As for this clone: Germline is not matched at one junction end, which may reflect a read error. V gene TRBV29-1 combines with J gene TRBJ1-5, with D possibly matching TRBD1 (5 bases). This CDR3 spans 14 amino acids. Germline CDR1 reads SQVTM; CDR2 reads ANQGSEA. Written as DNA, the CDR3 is TGCAGCGTTAAAGACAGAGATCTCAATCAGCCCCAGCATTTT. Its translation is CSVKDRDLNQPQHF.

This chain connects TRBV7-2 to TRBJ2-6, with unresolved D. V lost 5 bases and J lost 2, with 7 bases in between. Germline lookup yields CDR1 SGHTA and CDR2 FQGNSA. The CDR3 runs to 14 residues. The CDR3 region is CASSLGAGANVLTF. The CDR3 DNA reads TGTGCCAGCAGCCTAGGTGCTGGGGCCAACGTCCTGACTTTC.

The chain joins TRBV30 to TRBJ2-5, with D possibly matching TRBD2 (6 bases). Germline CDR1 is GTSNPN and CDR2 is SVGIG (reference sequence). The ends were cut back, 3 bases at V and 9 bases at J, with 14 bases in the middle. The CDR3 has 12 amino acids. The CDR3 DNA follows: TGTGCCTGGAGACAGACAACGGGGGCCCAGTACTTC. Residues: CAWRQTTGAQYF.

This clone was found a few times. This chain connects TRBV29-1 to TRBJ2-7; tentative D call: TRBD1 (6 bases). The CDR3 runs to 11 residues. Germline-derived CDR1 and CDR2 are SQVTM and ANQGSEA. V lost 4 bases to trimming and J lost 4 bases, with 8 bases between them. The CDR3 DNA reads TGCAGCGTTGTGAGGGGGTACGAGCAGTACTTC. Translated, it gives CSVVRGYEQYF.

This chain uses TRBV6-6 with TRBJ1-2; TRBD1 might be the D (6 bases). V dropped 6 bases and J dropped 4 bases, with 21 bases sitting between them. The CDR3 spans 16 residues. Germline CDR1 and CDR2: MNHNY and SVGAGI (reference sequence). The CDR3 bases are TGTGCCAGCAGGGGGGGCTCAGGCAGAGGCGTCTATGGCTACACCTTC. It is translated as CASRGGSGRGVYGYTF.

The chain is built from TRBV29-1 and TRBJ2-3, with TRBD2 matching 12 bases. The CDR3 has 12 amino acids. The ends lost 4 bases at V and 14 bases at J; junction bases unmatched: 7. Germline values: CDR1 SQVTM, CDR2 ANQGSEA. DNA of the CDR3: TGCAGCGTTGGGCTAGCGGGGGGGGCGCGGTATTTT. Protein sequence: CSVGLAGGARYF.